Sequencing of this T cell receptor (beta chain) was carried out in a study of T cell responses to AZD1222 COVID-19 vaccine. Unmatched junction bases numbered 12, after V lost 5 bases and J lost 2 bases. This CDR3 has 16 amino acids. Per germline, CDR1 SGHVS and CDR2 FQNEAQ. TCRdb's copy holds only in-frame clones and misses some; the assay was immunoSEQ multiplex PCR. The sample shows 80,000 to 95,000 clones, more than 75% of them seen only once. Study results and limitations: Spike-spanning, vaccine-associated CD4 TCRs were dominant at 160-218 and 743-854. Only after the peak T cell response were repertoires sampled.

Concerning this clone: Its antigen is unknown.

This clonotype originated in an adult in good health. Sequenced material: peripheral blood, taken on day 0 of MenACWY control vaccination. The chain has TRBV7-8 and TRBJ2-7, with TRBD1 matching over 7 bases. CDR3 sequence reads: CASSVNSGQHPYEQYF. The CDR3, as DNA: TGTGCCAGCAGCGTAAACTCGGGACAGCATCCCTACGAGCAGTACTTC.